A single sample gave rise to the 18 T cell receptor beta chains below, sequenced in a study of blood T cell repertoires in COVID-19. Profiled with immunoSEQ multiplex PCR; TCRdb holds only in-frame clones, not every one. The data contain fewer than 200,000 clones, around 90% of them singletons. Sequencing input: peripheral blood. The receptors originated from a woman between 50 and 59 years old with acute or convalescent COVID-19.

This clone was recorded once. The DNA for the CDR3 is TGTGCCACCAGTGATTTTACGCGGACACCCTCTGGAAACACCATATATTTT. Amino acid sequence: CATSDFTRTPSGNTIYF. This chain connects TRBV24-1 to TRBJ1-3; D may be TRBD1 (5 bases). Germline loops: CDR1 KGHDR, CDR2 SFDVKD. Trimming stripped 1 base from V and 0 bases from J, with 12 bases between. The CDR3 has 17 residues.

The CDR3 protein is CASRLTGLGEAFF. The DNA for the CDR3 is TGTGCCAGCAGACTGACAGGGTTGGGTGAAGCTTTCTTT. This sequence joins TRBV7-6 and TRBJ1-1, with 7 positions matching TRBD1. V trimming: 6 bases; J trimming: 7 bases; junction bases outside the gene matches: 8. CDR3 length: 13 residues. CDR1 and CDR2 (germline): SGHVS, FNYEAQ.

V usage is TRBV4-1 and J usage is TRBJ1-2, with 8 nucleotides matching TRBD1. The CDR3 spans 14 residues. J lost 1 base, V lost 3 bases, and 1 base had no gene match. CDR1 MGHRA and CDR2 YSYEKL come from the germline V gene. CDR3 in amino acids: CASSQGQDNYGYTF. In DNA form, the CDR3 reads TGCGCCAGCAGCCAGGGACAGGATAACTATGGCTACACCTTC.

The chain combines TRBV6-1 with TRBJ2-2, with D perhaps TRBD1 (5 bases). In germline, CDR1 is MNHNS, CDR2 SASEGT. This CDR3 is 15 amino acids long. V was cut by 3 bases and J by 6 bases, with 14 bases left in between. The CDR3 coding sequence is TGTGCCAGCAGTGATTCGGCAGGGATCCCCGGGGAGCTGTTTTTT. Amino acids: CASSDSAGIPGELFF.

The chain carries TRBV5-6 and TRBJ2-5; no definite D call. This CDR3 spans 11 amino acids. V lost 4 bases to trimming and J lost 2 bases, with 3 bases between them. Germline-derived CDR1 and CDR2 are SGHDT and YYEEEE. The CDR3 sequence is CASSLQETQYF. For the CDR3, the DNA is TGTGCCAGCAGCCTGCAAGAGACCCAGTACTTC.

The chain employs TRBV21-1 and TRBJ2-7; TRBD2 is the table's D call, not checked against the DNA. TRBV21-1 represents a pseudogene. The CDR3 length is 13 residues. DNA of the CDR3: TGTGCCAGCAGCAAGAGAGGGACTAACGAGCAGTACTTC. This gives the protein CASSKRGTNEQYF.

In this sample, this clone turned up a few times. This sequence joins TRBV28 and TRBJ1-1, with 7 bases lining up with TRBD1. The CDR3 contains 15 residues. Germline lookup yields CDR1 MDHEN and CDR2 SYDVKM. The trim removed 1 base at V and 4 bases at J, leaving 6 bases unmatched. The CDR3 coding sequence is TGTGCCAGCAGTTTATCCTCCAGGGGGAGCACTGAAGCTTTCTTT. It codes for CASSLSSRGSTEAFF.

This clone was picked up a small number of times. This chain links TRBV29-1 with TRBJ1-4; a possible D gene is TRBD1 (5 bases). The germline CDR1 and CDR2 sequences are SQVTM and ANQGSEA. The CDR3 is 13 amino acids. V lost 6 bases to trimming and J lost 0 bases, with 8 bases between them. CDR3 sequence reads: CSVTVATNEKLFF. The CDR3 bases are TGCAGCGTGACAGTTGCAACTAATGAAAAACTGTTTTTT.

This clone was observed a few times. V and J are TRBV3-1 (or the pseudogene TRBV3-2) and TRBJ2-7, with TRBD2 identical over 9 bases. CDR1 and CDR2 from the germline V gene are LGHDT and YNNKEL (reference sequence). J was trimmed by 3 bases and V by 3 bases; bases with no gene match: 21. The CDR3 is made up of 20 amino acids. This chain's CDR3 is CASSHGGGRANFRYYYEQYF. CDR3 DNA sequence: TGTGCCAGCAGCCATGGAGGCGGGAGGGCCAACTTCCGCTACTACTACGAGCAGTACTTC.

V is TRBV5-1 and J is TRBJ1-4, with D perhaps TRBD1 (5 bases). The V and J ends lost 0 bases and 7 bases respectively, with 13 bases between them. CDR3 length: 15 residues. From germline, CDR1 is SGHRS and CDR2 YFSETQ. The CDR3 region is CASSLASGDGEKLFF. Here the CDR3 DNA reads TGCGCCAGCAGCTTGGCCTCGGGGGACGGTGAAAAACTGTTTTTT.

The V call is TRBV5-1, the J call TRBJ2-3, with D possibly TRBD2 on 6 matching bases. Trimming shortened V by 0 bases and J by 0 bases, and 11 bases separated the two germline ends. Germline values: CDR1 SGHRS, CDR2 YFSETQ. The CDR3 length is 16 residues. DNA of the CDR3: TGCGCCAGCAGCTTGGCCGGTAGCGGAAGCACAGATACGCAGTATTTT. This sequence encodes CASSLAGSGSTDTQYF.

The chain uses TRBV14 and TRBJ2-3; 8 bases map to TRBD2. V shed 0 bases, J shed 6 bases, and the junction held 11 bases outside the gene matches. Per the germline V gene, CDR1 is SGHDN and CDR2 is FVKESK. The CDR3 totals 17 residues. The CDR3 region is CASSQDASGGPRDTQYF. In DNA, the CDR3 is TGTGCCAGCAGCCAAGATGCCAGCGGGGGACCCCGGGATACGCAGTATTTT.

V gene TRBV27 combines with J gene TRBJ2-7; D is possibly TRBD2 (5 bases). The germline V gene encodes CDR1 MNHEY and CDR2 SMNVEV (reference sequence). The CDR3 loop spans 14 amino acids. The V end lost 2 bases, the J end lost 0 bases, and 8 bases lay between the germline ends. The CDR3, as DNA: TGTGCCAGCAGTTTACCCGGGGACTCCTACGAGCAGTACTTC. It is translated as CASSLPGDSYEQYF.

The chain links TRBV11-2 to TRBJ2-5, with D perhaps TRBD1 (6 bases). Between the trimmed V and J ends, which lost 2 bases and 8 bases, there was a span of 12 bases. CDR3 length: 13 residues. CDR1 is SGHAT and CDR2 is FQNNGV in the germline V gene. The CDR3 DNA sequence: TGTGCCAGCAGCTTATATACAGGGCCAACCCAGTACTTC. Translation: CASSLYTGPTQYF.

For the CDR3, the DNA is TGTGCCAGCAGCGCGAGACAGGGGTACACTGAAGCTTTCTTT. Protein product: CASSARQGYTEAFF. V gene TRBV9 combines with J gene TRBJ1-1; 8 bases line up with TRBD1. CDR1 and CDR2 from the germline V gene are SGDLS and YYNGEE. The ends lost 3 bases at V and 3 bases at J; junction bases unmatched: 4. The CDR3 is 14 residues long.

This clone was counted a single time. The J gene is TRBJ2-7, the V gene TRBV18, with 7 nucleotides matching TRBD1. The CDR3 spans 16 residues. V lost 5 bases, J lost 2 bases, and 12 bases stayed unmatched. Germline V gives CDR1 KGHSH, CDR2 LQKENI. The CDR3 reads CASSSLSPGQPYEQYF. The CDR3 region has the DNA TGTGCCAGCTCATCTCTGTCTCCGGGACAGCCCTACGAGCAGTACTTC.

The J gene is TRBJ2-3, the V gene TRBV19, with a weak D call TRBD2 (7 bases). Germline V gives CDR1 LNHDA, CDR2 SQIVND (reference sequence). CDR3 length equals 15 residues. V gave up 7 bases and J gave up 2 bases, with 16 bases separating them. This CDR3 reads CASTRGGAHTDTQYF. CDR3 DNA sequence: TGTGCCAGTACCCGAGGGGGGGCCCACACAGATACGCAGTATTTT.

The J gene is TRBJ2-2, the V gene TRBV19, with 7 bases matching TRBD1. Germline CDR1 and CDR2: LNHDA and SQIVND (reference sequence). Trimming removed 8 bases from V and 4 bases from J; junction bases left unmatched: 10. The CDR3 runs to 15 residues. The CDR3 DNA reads TGTGCCAGTTCCCGTGGACAGGTGGCCACCGGGGAGCTGTTTTTT. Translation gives CASSRGQVATGELFF.